This TCR beta chain is drawn from a study of blood T cells in healthy people across ages. It was around 10 milliliters of peripheral blood that were drawn from each donor. Combining a sample-barcoded 5' primer with a J-beta primer mix, a second PCR ran for about 6 to 12 cycles. TCRdb reprocessed the 5' RACE reads via MiXCR and lists one record per CDR3 protein. The sample has about a million distinct CDR3 sequences; 35% to 40% are singletons. About this clonotype itself: Its target is not known.

Study conclusions and caveats: Leaving the PBMCs unsorted stopped any conclusive comparison of naive versus antigen-experienced cells.

The V and J ends lost 3 bases and 4 bases respectively, with 10 bases between them. The CDR3 is 14 residues long. This receptor was identified in a young man in good health. Sequenced sample: blood. The chain links TRBV12-3 or TRBV12-4 to TRBJ2-1, with D perhaps given as TRBD1 or TRBD2 (5 bases each). CDR3 sequence reads: CASSFRGRYNEQFF. DNA of the CDR3: TGTGCCAGCAGTTTTCGGGGCAGGTACAATGAGCAGTTCTTC.